This TCR beta chain was found in a study of blood T cell repertoires in COVID-19. Trimming removed 2 bases from V and 6 bases from J, with 17 bases in between. This CDR3 region has 17 residues. Looked up from germline, CDR1 is SGHAT and CDR2 is FQNNGV. Methods used by the authors: Amplified reference gene primers provided the basis for estimating nucleated cell counts. The repertoire was sequenced with immunoSEQ multiplex PCR; TCRdb's copy has only in-frame clones and lacks some. That table is the source of V, J and clone size, and D and trimming were worked out from the DNA. The table has more than 200,000 clones, around four fifths seen once; the top ten hold 4.2%. In its sample, this clone was seen once.

Specimen: peripheral blood. V gene TRBV11-2 combines with J gene TRBJ1-6; D ambiguous. The clonotype comes from a man aged 55 to 70 with acute or convalescent COVID-19. CDR3 amino acids: CASSLNEAAYANSPLHF. The CDR3 nucleotides are TGTGCCAGCAGCTTAAACGAGGCCGCTTACGCTAATTCACCCCTCCACTTT.